The clone carrying this TCR beta chain was seen once. Its specificity is not known. These data are taken from a study of CD8 T cells in Susac syndrome. Random hexamers were used to reverse transcribe an amount of roughly 0.45 to 1 ug RNA. Multiplex PCR with immunoSEQ amplified the TCR beta CDR3 across 54 Vbeta and 13 Jbeta. TCRdb reprocessed the immunoSEQ multiplex PCR reads with MiXCR, giving one entry per CDR3 protein. Here the sample spans 78,000 or so distinct CDR3 sequences, about 95% being singletons. Study outcomes and limitations: That the number of individuals in its TCR sequencing and HLA analysis was relatively small was acknowledged by the study.

The CDR3 runs to 12 residues. Germline V gives CDR1 SQVTM, CDR2 ANQGSEA. Deletions cut 5 bases from V and 8 bases from J, with 15 bases between. This sequence was found in a human donor with multiple sclerosis. This chain connects TRBV29-1 to TRBJ1-2, with D unclear. Source material: CD8+ T cells from PBMCs. CDR3 nucleotides: TGCAGCGTTAGTAGGGAGGTTGTAGGCTACACCTTC. Amino acids: CSVSREVVGYTF.